These T cell receptor beta chains were read from a single sample in a study of STAT5B mutations in CD4+ large granular lymphocyte leukemia. TCRdb's table, derived via immunoSEQ multiplex PCR, lists solely in-frame clones and lacks some. The sample has 25,000 to 35,000 clones, less than 75% seen once; the top ten hold roughly 0.43%. Source material: CD4+ T cells from blood buffy coats. These TCRs come from a human donor in good health. Both conserved end residues are part of each CDR3. A D gene is named only where the DNA matches it firmly. Only part of the rows carry a size: once, few, many, or a class if the clone is expanded.

CDR3nt	CDR3aa	d_gene	abundance	v_gene	j_gene
TGTGCTAGCAGTGTGGGACAGGGAAAGTACTTC	CASSVGQGKYF	TRBD1	NA	TRBV6-1	TRBJ2-7
TGTGCCAGCAGCTTAGACAGGGCCTATGTGAACACTGAAGCTTTCTTT	CASSLDRAYVNTEAFF	NA	few	TRBV7-9	TRBJ1-1
TGTGCCAGTAGACTGGGGGGCGGGGGGCCCACAGATACGCAGTATTTT	CASRLGGGGPTDTQYF	TRBD2	NA	TRBV19	TRBJ2-3
TGTGCCAGCAGCCAAGGGGAGGGCCGCGAAAAACTGTTTTTT	CASSQGEGREKLFF	NA	NA	TRBV7-8	TRBJ1-4
TGCGCCAGCGGAGTGGGGACCGAGCAGTACTTC	CASGVGTEQYF	NA	NA	TRBV10-2	TRBJ2-7
TGCGCCAGCAGCCAGGACCCCCAGGGGGCGGCGAACACCGGGGAGCTGTTTTTT	CASSQDPQGAANTGELFF	TRBD1	NA	TRBV4-1	TRBJ2-2
TGCGCCAGCAGCTTGGCCGGCGGGTGGGCAGATACGCAGTATTTT	CASSLAGGWADTQYF	NA	few	TRBV5-1	TRBJ2-3
TGTGCCAGCAGCAAGGACAAGGTTAATGAAAAACTGTTTTTT	CASSKDKVNEKLFF	NA	NA	TRBV21-1	TRBJ1-4
TGCGCCACCTGGGGGCTAGCGGGGGGCTGGCGGTTCTTC	CATWGLAGGWRFF	TRBD2	NA	TRBV10-1	TRBJ2-1
TGCGCCAGCAGCAGAGACGACATCCCATCCTACAATGAGCAGTTCTTC	CASSRDDIPSYNEQFF	NA	NA	TRBV5-1	TRBJ2-1
TGTGCCAGCAGTGAATACGAGCGCCCAGTGACCCAGTACTTC	CASSEYERPVTQYF	NA	NA	TRBV6-1	TRBJ2-5
TGTGCCAGTAGCCCCACAGGCTCTGGGGCCAACGTCCTGACTTTC	CASSPTGSGANVLTF	NA	NA	TRBV19	TRBJ2-6
TGTGCCAGTAGATTAGCCGGGGGCGAGCAGTACTTC	CASRLAGGEQYF	NA	NA	TRBV19	TRBJ2-7
TGTGCCAGCAGTATGAGGGGGGGCACAGATACGCAGTATTTT	CASSMRGGTDTQYF	NA	once	TRBV28	TRBJ2-3
TGTGCCAGCAGTGCGCCTCCGGGACAGGGGATCCACGAGCAGTACTTC	CASSAPPGQGIHEQYF	TRBD1	NA	TRBV6-6	TRBJ2-7
TGTGCCAGCAGTCCCCGATCAGGGGGCTACACCTTC	CASSPRSGGYTF	NA	NA	TRBV7-2	TRBJ1-2
TGTGCCAGCAGCTTGGGACAGGGACAGTACCAAGAGACCCAGTACTTC	CASSLGQGQYQETQYF	TRBD1	NA	TRBV5-8	TRBJ2-5
TGTGCCATCAGGACTAGCGGGGGGCGGGGAGAGACCCAGTACTTC	CAIRTSGGRGETQYF	TRBD2	NA	TRBV10-3	TRBJ2-5
TGTGCTAGTGGTTTGATCGGCGGCGGATCAGGCTACACCTTC	CASGLIGGGSGYTF	NA	NA	TRBV12-5	TRBJ1-2
TGTGCCAGCTATACGCGGGCGGCACGCGACGAGCAGTACTTC	CASYTRAARDEQYF	NA	NA	TRBV28	TRBJ2-7
TGTGCCAGTAGTCCCCAACGAGAGACCCAGTACTTC	CASSPQRETQYF	NA	NA	TRBV19	TRBJ2-5
TGTGCCAGCAAGAGGATAAGGGCAGATACGCAGTATTTT	CASKRIRADTQYF	NA	NA	TRBV28	TRBJ2-3
TGTGCCAGCAGTTCCCTTCGGGAGACCCAGTACTTC	CASSSLRETQYF	NA	NA	TRBV6-6	TRBJ2-5
TGTGCCAGTGCATCCTTAACCGATGAAAAACTGTTTTTT	CASASLTDEKLFF	NA	NA	TRBV19	TRBJ1-4
TGTGCCAGCAGTTACTCTGACACTGAAGCTTTCTTT	CASSYSDTEAFF	NA	NA	TRBV6-6	TRBJ1-1
TGCGCCAGCAGCCTGGACGGCTACGAGCAGTACTTC	CASSLDGYEQYF	NA	NA	TRBV5-1	TRBJ2-7
TGTGCCAGCAGCGTGGCAGGGGGCCTCACTAATGAAAAACTGTTTTTT	CASSVAGGLTNEKLFF	TRBD1	NA	TRBV9	TRBJ1-4
TGTGCCAGCAGACCCGCAGGGTCGAACACTGAAGCTTTCTTT	CASRPAGSNTEAFF	NA	NA	TRBV6-6	TRBJ1-1
TGTGCCAGCAGCCAGAGGATGGGGGACAACACTGAAGCTTTCTTT	CASSQRMGDNTEAFF	NA	NA	TRBV7-9	TRBJ1-1
TGCAGCGTTGGGGTTGGACAACATGCCCATGGCTACACCTTC	CSVGVGQHAHGYTF	NA	NA	TRBV29-1	TRBJ1-2
TGTGCCAGCAGCGGAAACGGGAGAATTAATGAAAAACTGTTTTTT	CASSGNGRINEKLFF	NA	NA	TRBV7-2	TRBJ1-4
TGTGCCAGCAGCCCCGGACTAGCGGGGTTGTACACCGGGGAGCTGTTTTTT	CASSPGLAGLYTGELFF	TRBD2	NA	TRBV7-2	TRBJ2-2
TGTGCCAGTAGTATAGCAAGGGACAGGGAATACGAGCAGTACTTC	CASSIARDREYEQYF	TRBD1	NA	TRBV19	TRBJ2-7
TGTGCCAGCAGTTCAGGGTCCCAAGAGACCCAGTACTTC	CASSSGSQETQYF	NA	NA	TRBV6-6	TRBJ2-5
TGTGCCAGCAGCCCACGAGGTCCGAACACTGAAGCTTTCTTT	CASSPRGPNTEAFF	NA	NA	TRBV7-9	TRBJ1-1
TGCGCCAGCAGCCAGCGGGGCCAGAACACTGAAGCTTTCTTT	CASSQRGQNTEAFF	NA	NA	TRBV4-1	TRBJ1-1
TGTGCCAGCTTTCGAGGGTTAGCGGGGGGACAAGAGACCCAGTACTTC	CASFRGLAGGQETQYF	TRBD2	once	TRBV6-6	TRBJ2-5
TGTGCCAGCTCACCAATGGGGGGCACAGATACGCAGTATTTT	CASSPMGGTDTQYF	NA	NA	TRBV18	TRBJ2-3
TGTGCCAGCAGCGTATCGCGGGGGGCAGATACGCAGTATTTT	CASSVSRGADTQYF	TRBD2	NA	TRBV7-9	TRBJ2-3
TGCAGCGTTGAAGGAAACAATGAGCAGTTCTTC	CSVEGNNEQFF	NA	NA	TRBV29-1	TRBJ2-1
TGTGCCAGCAGCAAAGCCCCTTGGACAGGGCGGGATCAGCCCCAGCATTTT	CASSKAPWTGRDQPQHF	NA	NA	TRBV21-1	TRBJ1-5
TGTGCCAGTAGTATTGCGGTTGGGACAGGGGGCACTGAAGCTTTCTTT	CASSIAVGTGGTEAFF	TRBD1	NA	TRBV19	TRBJ1-1
TGTGCCAGCAGCAGAACTAGCGGGGGGATTCCTAGCTCCTACGAGCAGTACTTC	CASSRTSGGIPSSYEQYF	TRBD2	NA	TRBV7-2	TRBJ2-7
TGTGCCAGCACCTTATCTGGTGGGGAGGGCTACACCTTC	CASTLSGGEGYTF	NA	few	TRBV6-1	TRBJ1-2
TGTGCCAGCAGCTTGATGGATACGCAGTATTTT	CASSLMDTQYF	NA	NA	TRBV5-6	TRBJ2-3
TGTGCCAGCAGCTTAGAAAACAGGGCCATGAACACTGAAGCTTTCTTT	CASSLENRAMNTEAFF	NA	NA	TRBV11-2	TRBJ1-1
TGTGCCAGTAGTATTACGAAGGGGAGAAGGTCTGGGGCCAACGTCCTGACTTTC	CASSITKGRRSGANVLTF	NA	NA	TRBV19	TRBJ2-6
TGTGCCAGCAGCTTAGGCCTAGGGCTAACGGGGGGTATAACAGATACGCAGTATTTT	CASSLGLGLTGGITDTQYF	TRBD2	NA	TRBV7-2	TRBJ2-3
TGTGCCAGCTCACCTAATCAGGGACTAGGGAATGAGCAGTTCTTC	CASSPNQGLGNEQFF	TRBD2	NA	TRBV18	TRBJ2-1